The sequence of this TCR beta chain was determined in a study of T cells after yellow fever vaccination. The study's findings and limits: Clonotypes shared by both compartments, CD4 and CD8, made up a small share. Once the booster was given, most primary-vaccination clones reappeared, at about 96% for CD4 and 85% to 90% for CD8. Though it reached lower strength, the secondary response hit its peak faster, day 5 versus 15.

Worth noting for this clonotype: The antigen remains unidentified.

The V end lost 3 bases, the J end lost 0 bases, and 13 bases lay between the germline ends. The CDR3 runs to 16 residues. CDR1 and CDR2 from the germline V gene are SGHTA and FQGNSA. Template switching by 5'RACE produced TCR cDNA, adding a universal primer site and UMIs. MiXCR, applied by TCRdb to the 5' RACE reads, yields one record per CDR3 protein. The sample holds 200,000 to 300,000 distinct CDR3 sequences, 6.9% seen once. Sequencing was performed on CD4+ T cells sorted from PBMCs, taken 15 days after the yellow fever booster vaccination. The chain couples TRBV7-2 to TRBJ2-3, with D maybe TRBD2 (5 bases). The origin of this receptor is a man between 25 and 39 years old who received the YFV17D yellow fever vaccine. CDR3 DNA: TGTGCCAGCAGCTTGACTGTTGGCGGGAGCACAGATACGCAGTATTTT. It is translated as CASSLTVGGSTDTQYF.